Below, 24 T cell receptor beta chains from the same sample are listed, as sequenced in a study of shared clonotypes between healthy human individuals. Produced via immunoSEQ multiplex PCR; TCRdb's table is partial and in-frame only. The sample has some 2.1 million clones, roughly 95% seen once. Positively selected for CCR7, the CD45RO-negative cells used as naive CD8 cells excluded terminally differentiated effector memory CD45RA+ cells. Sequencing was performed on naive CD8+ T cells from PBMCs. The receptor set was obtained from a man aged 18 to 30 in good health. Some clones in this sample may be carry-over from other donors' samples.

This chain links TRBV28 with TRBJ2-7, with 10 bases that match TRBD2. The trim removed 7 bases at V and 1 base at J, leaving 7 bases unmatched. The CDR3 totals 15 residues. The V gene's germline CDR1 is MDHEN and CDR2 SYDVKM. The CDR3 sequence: CASTRASGRSYEQYF. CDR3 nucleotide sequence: TGTGCCAGCACCCGGGCTAGCGGGAGATCCTACGAGCAGTACTTC.

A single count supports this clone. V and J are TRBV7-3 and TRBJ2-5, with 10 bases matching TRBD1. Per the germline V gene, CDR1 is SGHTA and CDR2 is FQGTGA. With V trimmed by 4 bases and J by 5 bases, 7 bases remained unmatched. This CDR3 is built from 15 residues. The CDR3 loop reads CASSSPGQGIETQYF. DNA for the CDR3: TGTGCCAGCAGCTCCCCGGGACAGGGGATCGAGACCCAGTACTTC. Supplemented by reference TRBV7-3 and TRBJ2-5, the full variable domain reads GAGVSQTPSNKVTEKGKYVELRCDPISGHTALYWYRQSLGQGPEFLIYFQGTGAADDSGLPNDRFFAVRPEGSVSTLKIQRTERGDSAVYLCASSSPGQGIETQYFGPGTRLLVL.

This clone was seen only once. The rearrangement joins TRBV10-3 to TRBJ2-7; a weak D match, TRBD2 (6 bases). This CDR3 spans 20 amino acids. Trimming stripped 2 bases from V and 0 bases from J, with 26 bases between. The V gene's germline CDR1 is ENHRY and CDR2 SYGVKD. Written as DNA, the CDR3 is TGTGCCATCAGTGAGAAGTTGCTACTAGTCGGGAGAGGTTTCTCCTACGAGCAGTACTTC. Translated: CAISEKLLLVGRGFSYEQYF.

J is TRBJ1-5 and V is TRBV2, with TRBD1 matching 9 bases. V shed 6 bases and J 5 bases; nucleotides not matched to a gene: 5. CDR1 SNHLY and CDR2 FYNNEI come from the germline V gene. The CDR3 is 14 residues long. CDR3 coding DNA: TGTGCCAGCAGCGGGACAGGGAAAGATCAGCCCCAGCATTTT. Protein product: CASSGTGKDQPQHF.

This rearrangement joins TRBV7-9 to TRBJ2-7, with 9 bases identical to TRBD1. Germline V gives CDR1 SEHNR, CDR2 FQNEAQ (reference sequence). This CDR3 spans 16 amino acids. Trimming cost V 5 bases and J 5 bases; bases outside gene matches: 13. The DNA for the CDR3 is TGTGCCAGCAGCACGAGTACAGGGGGCGCGGGGAACGAGCAGTACTTC. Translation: CASSTSTGGAGNEQYF. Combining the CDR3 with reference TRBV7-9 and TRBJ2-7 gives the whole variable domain DTGVSQNPRHKITKRGQNVTFRCDPISEHNRLYWYRQTLGQGPEFLTYFQNEAQLEKSRLLSDRFSAERPKGSFSTLEIQRTEQGDSAMYLCASSTSTGGAGNEQYFGPGTRLTVT.

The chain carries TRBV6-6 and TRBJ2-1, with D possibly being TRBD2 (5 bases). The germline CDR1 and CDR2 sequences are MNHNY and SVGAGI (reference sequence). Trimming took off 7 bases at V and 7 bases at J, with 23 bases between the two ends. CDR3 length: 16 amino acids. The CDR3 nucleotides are TGTGCCAGCACCCCTAGTGCCCCCAGCGGACCAAATGAGCAGTTCTTC. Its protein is CASTPSAPSGPNEQFF.

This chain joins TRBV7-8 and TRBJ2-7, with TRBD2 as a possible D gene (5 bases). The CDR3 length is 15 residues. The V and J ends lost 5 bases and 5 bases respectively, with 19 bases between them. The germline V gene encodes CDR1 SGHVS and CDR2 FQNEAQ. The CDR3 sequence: CASSPPGSPRDEQYF. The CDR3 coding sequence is TGTGCCAGCAGCCCACCCGGCTCCCCGAGGGACGAGCAGTACTTC.

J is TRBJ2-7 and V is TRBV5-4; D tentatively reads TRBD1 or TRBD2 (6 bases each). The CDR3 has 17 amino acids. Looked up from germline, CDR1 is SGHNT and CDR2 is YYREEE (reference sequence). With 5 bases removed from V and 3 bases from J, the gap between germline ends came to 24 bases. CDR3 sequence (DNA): TGTGCCAGCAGTAGTTTTGGGGGGCCCGGAGGTAACTACGAGCAGTACTTC. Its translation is CASSSFGGPGGNYEQYF.

The CDR3 here is CASSFAGVANTEAFF. The CDR3 DNA sequence: TGCGCCAGCAGCTTCGCAGGGGTGGCGAACACTGAAGCTTTCTTT. The chain recombines TRBV5-1 with TRBJ1-1; possible D gene TRBD1, 6 bases. V lost 2 bases and J lost 1, with 12 bases in between. Germline V lookup: CDR1 SGHRS, CDR2 YFSETQ. The CDR3 spans 15 residues.

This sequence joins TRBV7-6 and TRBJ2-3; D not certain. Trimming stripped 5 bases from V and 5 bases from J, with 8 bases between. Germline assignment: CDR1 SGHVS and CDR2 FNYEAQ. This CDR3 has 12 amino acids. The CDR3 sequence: CASSALVDTQYF. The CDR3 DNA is TGTGCCAGCAGCGCGTTAGTAGATACGCAGTATTTT.

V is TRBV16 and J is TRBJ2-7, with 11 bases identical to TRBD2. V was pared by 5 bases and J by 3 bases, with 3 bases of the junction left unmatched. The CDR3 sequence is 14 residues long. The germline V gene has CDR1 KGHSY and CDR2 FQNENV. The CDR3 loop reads CASSGTSGYYEQYF. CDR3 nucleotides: TGTGCCAGCAGCGGGACTAGCGGCTACTACGAGCAGTACTTC.

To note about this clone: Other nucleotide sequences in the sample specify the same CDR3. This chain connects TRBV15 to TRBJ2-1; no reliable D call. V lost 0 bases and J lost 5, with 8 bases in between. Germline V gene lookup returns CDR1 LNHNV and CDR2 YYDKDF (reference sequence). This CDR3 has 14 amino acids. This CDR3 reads CATSRDRSDNEQFF. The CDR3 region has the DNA TGTGCCACCAGCAGAGACAGGTCGGACAATGAGCAGTTCTTC.

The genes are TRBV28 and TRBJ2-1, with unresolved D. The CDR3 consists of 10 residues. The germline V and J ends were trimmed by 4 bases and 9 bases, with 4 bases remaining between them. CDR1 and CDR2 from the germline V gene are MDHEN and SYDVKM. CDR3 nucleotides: TGTGCCAGCAGTTCGGGTGAGCAGTTCTTC. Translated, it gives CASSSGEQFF.

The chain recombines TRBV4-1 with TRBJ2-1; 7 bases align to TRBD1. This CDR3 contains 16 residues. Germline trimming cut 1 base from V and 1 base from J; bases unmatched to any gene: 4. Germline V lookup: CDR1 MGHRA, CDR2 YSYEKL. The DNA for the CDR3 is TGCGCCAGCAGCCAAGCCCAGGGGGTTTCCTACAATGAGCAGTTCTTC. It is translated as CASSQAQGVSYNEQFF.

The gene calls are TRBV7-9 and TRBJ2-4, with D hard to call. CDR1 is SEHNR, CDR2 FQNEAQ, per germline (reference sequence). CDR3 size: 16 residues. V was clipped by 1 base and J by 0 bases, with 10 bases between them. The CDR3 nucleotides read TGTGCCAGCAGCTTAGGATCTCCAATAGCCAAAAACATTCAGTACTTC. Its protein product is CASSLGSPIAKNIQYF.

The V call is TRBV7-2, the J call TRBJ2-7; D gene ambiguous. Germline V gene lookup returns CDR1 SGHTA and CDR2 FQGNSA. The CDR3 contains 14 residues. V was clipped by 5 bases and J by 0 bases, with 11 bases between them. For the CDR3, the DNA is TGTGCCAGCAGCCAACACGCGGTCTCCTACGAGCAGTACTTC. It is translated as CASSQHAVSYEQYF.

For the CDR3, the DNA is TGTGCCAGCAGCTCAAGTCCAGACAGGGTAAACACCATATATTTT. It yields the protein CASSSSPDRVNTIYF. The chain combines TRBV7-8 with TRBJ1-3; 7 nucleotides agree with TRBD1. CDR1 SGHVS and CDR2 FQNEAQ come from the germline V gene. The ends lost 4 bases at V and 6 bases at J; junction bases unmatched: 9. The CDR3 runs 15 residues.

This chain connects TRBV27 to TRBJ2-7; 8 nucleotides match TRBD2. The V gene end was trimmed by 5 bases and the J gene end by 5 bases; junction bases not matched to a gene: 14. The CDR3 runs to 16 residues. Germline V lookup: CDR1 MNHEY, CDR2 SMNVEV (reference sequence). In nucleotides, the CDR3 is TGTGCCAGCAGTCCCGCCCCCCAGCGGGAGAAGGACGAGCAGTACTTC. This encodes CASSPAPQREKDEQYF.

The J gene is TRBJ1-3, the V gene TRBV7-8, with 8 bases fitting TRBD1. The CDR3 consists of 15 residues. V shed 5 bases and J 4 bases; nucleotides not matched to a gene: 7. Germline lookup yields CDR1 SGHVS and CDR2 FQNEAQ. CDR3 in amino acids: CASSGVRGPGNTIYF. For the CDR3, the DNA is TGTGCCAGCAGCGGCGTCAGGGGGCCGGGAAACACCATATATTTT.

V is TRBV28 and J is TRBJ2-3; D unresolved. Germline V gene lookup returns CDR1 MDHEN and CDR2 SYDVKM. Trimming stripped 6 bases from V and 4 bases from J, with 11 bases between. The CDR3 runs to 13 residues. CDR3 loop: CASRTPPSDTQYF. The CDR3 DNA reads TGTGCCAGCAGAACCCCTCCGTCAGATACGCAGTATTTT.

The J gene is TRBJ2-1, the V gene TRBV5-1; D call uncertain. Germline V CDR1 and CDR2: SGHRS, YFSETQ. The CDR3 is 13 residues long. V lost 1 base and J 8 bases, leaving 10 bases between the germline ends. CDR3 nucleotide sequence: TGCGCCAGCAGCTTGATACTGGCGGATGAGCAGTTCTTC. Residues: CASSLILADEQFF.

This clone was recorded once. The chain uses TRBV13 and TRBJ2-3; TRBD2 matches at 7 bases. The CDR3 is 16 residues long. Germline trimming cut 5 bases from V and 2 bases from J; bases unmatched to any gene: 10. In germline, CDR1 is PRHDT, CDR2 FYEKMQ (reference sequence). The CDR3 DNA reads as TGTGCCAGCAGCCTCCGGGGGGTAGCTTTCACAGATACGCAGTATTTT. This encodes CASSLRGVAFTDTQYF.

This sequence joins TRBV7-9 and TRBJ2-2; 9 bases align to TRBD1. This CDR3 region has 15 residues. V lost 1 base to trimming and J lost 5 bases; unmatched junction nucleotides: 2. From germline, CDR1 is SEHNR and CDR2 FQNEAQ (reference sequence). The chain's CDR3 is CASSLEGQGTGELFF. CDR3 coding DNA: TGTGCCAGCAGCTTAGAGGGACAGGGAACCGGGGAGCTGTTTTTT.

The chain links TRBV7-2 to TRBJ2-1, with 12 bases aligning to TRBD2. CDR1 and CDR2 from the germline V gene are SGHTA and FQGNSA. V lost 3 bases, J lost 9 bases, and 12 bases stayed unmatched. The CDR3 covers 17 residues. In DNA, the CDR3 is TGTGCCAGCAGCTTGGTTGGTTTGACTAGCGGGGGTGTTGAGCAGTTCTTC. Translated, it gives CASSLVGLTSGGVEQFF.